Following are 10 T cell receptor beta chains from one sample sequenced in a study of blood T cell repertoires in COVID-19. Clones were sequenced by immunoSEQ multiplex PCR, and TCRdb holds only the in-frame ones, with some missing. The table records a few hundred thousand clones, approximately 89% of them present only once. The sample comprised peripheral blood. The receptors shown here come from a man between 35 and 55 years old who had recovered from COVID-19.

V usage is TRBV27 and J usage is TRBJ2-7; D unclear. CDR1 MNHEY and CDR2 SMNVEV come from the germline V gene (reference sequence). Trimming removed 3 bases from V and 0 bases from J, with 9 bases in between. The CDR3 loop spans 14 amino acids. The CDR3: CASSFSRSSYEQYF. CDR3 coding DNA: TGTGCCAGCAGTTTTTCCCGTAGCTCCTACGAGCAGTACTTC.

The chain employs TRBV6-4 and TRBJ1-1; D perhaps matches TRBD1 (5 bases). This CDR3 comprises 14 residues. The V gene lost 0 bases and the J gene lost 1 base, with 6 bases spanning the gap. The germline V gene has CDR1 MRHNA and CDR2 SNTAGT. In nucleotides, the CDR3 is TGTGCCAGCAGTGACTCCGACAGGAACACTGAAGCTTTCTTT. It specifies CASSDSDRNTEAFF.

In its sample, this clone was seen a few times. The CDR3 DNA follows: TGCGCCAGCAGCTTGTGGGGCACAGGGATGGATGAAAAACTGTTTTTT. It codes for CASSLWGTGMDEKLFF. The chain links TRBV5-1 to TRBJ1-4; D is perhaps TRBD1 (6 bases). V dropped 1 base and J dropped 6 bases, with 16 bases sitting between them. CDR1 and CDR2 (germline): SGHRS, YFSETQ. The CDR3 consists of 16 residues.

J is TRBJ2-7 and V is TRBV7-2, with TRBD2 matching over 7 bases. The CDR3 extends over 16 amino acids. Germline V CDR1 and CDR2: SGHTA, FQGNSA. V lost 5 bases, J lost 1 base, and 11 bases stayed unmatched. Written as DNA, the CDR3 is TGTGCCAGCAGCACCATTGCGGCGGGGGATTCCTACGAGCAGTACTTC. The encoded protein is CASSTIAAGDSYEQYF.

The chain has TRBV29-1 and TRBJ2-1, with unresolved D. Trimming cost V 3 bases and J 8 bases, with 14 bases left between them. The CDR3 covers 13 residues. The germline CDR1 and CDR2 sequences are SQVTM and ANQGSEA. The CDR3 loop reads CSVDLSIRYEQFF. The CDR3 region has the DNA TGCAGCGTTGACCTCTCTATCCGGTATGAGCAGTTCTTC.

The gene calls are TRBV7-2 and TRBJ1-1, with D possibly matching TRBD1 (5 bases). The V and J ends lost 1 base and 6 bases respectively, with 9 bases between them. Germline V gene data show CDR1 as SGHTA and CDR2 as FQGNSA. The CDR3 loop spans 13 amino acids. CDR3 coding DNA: TGTGCCAGCAGCTTAGAGTACAGGTCTGAAGCTTTCTTT. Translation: CASSLEYRSEAFF.

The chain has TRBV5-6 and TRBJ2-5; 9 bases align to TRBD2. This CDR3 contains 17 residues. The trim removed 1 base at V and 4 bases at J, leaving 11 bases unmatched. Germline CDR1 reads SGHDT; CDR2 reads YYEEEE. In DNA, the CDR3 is TGTGCCAGCAGCTTGTATAGCGGGGGCCGAGGTCGAGAGACCCAGTACTTC. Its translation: CASSLYSGGRGRETQYF.

The CDR3 is CASGLGQGLLTQYF. The DNA for the CDR3 is TGTGCTAGTGGTTTGGGACAGGGCCTTTTAACCCAGTACTTC. The rearrangement links TRBV12-5 to TRBJ2-5; 7 bases agree with TRBD1. Germline trimming cut 1 base from V and 8 bases from J; bases unmatched to any gene: 7. The CDR3 spans 14 residues. Per the germline V gene, CDR1 is LGHNT and CDR2 is FRNRAP.

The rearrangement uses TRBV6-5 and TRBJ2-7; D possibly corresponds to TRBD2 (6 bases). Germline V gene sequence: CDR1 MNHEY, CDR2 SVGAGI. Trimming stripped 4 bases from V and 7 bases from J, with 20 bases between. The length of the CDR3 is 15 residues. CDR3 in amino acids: CASSSSGRGAGEQYF. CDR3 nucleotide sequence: TGTGCCAGCAGTTCATCCGGGCGAGGGGCGGGGGAGCAGTACTTC.

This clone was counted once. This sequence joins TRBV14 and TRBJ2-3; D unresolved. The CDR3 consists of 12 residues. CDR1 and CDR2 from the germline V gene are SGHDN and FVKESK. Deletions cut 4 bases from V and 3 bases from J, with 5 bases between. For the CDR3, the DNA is TGTGCCAGCAGCCTTCGGACAGATACGCAGTATTTT. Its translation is CASSLRTDTQYF. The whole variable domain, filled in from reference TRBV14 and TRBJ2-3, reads EAGVTQFPSHSVIEKGQTVTLRCDPISGHDNLYWYRRVMGKEIKFLLHFVKESKQDESGMPNNRFLAERTGGTYSTLKVQPAELEDSGVYFCASSLRTDTQYFGPGTRLTVL.